Sequencing of this T cell receptor beta chain was carried out in a study of CD8+CD57+ T cells in acquired aplastic anemia. At the level of the study: Recorded DNA amounts for sorted CD4+ and CD8+ cells had an average of approximately 3 ug. Study-wide results and caveats: Shared by patients and controls, just under 30 CD8+ CDR3s were abundant in patients.

In regard to this clonotype: Its antigen remains unidentified.

Patients included in sequencing had previously demonstrated CD8+CD57+ cell expansion by flow cytometry. Severe acquired aplastic anemia was diagnosed in all patients. The study profiled TCR beta VDJ and CDR3 using genomic DNA as template. TCRdb analysed the reads with MiXCR anew, one entry per CDR3 protein. The top ten clones hold roughly 1.2% of a sample with hundreds of thousands of distinct CDR3 sequences, approximately 60% of them seen once. Germline V CDR1 and CDR2: SGDLS, YYNGEE. J was trimmed by 9 bases and V by 4 bases; bases with no gene match: 18. The CDR3 totals 17 residues. The sample taken for sequencing was sorted CD4+, CD8+, or CD8+CD57+ T cells (not recorded which) from PBMCs. The source is a human donor with aplastic anemia. The gene calls are TRBV9 and TRBJ2-1; TRBD2 aligns across 8 bases. This chain's CDR3 is CASSLGSAGARGSEQFF. The CDR3, as DNA: TGTGCCAGCAGCTTGGGGTCAGCGGGAGCGCGGGGAAGTGAGCAGTTCTTC.